The table lists the clone carrying this T cell receptor beta chain with many counts. These data come from a study of T cell repertoires in cytomegalovirus infection. Each CDR3 protein is one row after TCRdb ran MiXCR on the reads. The data show some 300,000 distinct CDR3 sequences, 15% to 20% seen once. The V gene end was trimmed by 8 bases and the J gene end by 6 bases; junction bases not matched to a gene: 8. The CDR3 loop spans 13 amino acids. Germline CDR1 LGHNA, CDR2 YNFKEQ. Sequencing was performed on PBMCs. The clonotype was recovered from a human donor in good health (CMV status not recorded). Some clones in this sample may be carry-over from other donors' samples. This sequence joins TRBV4-2 and TRBJ1-2; 8 bases fit TRBD1. The CDR3 protein is CASVNDRGHGYTF. The CDR3 DNA reads as TGTGCCAGCGTAAATGACAGGGGTCATGGCTACACCTTC.